The rows below give T cell receptor beta chains drawn from one sample of a study of cytomegalovirus exposure and HLA in healthy donors. The data were produced by immunoSEQ multiplex PCR, yet TCRdb's version contains in-frame clones alone and is incomplete. In the table there are over 200,000 clones, 80% to 90% of which are singletons. Sample: PBMCs. The receptors were gathered from a woman aged 18 to 35 in good health and CMV-seronegative. CDR3s include the opening cysteine and the closing phenylalanine or tryptophan. A D gene is named only where the DNA matches it firmly. Size is omitted from some rows. Given values are once, few, many or a class for expanded clones.

abundance | j_gene | v_gene | d_gene | CDR3nt | CDR3aa
NA | TRBJ2-1 | TRBV5-1 | TRBD2 | TGCGCCAGCAGCTTTAGGACGGGAGGGTACAATGAGCAGTTCTTC | CASSFRTGGYNEQFF
NA | TRBJ2-7 | TRBV6-6 | TRBD2 | TGTGCCATCGAGTCGGGACTATCTGAGGAGCAGTACTTC | CAIESGLSEEQYF
NA | TRBJ2-7 | TRBV13 | NA | TGTGCCAGCAGCTTAGCCGTCGCGGGAATCAACGAGCAGTACTTC | CASSLAVAGINEQYF
NA | TRBJ2-5 | TRBV2 | TRBD2 | TGTGCCAGCAGAACTAGCGGGAGAAGAGAGACCCAGTACTTC | CASRTSGRRETQYF
NA | TRBJ2-3 | TRBV4-1 | TRBD2 | TGCGCCAGCAGCCAGACTAGCAGAGATACGCAGTATTTT | CASSQTSRDTQYF
NA | TRBJ2-2 | TRBV5-1 | TRBD2 | TGCGCCAGCAGCTTAGGCCTAGCGGGTAACACCGGGGAGCTGTTTTTT | CASSLGLAGNTGELFF
once | TRBJ2-7 | TRBV28 | TRBD2 | TGTGCCAGCAGTTTTTCTAGCGGGAACTACGAGCAGTACTTC | CASSFSSGNYEQYF
NA | TRBJ1-1 | TRBV29-1 | TRBD1 | TGCAGCGCCGACAGGGTAGAGACTGAAGCTTTCTTT | CSADRVETEAFF
NA | TRBJ2-2 | TRBV4-2 | TRBD2 | TGTGCCAGCAGCCAAGGACTAGCGGGTACCGCGAACACCGGGGAGCTGTTTTTT | CASSQGLAGTANTGELFF
NA | TRBJ2-1 | TRBV4-3 | TRBD2 | TGCGCCAGCAGCCAAGAAGCGGGAGATTCGTACAATGAGCAGTTCTTC | CASSQEAGDSYNEQFF
few | TRBJ1-5 | TRBV5-3 | NA | TGTGCCAGAAGCTTGGTAGGAGGGCTCGAGCCCCAGCATTTT | CARSLVGGLEPQHF
NA | TRBJ2-2 | TRBV5-1 | TRBD1 | TGCGCCAGCAGCTTAACAGGGGGCAGAAGTCGGGAGCTGTTTTTT | CASSLTGGRSRELFF
NA | TRBJ2-3 | TRBV25-1 | TRBD1 | TGTGCCAGCATGGGACAGGGTTTTGCAGATACGCAGTATTTT | CASMGQGFADTQYF
few | TRBJ1-1 | TRBV5-1 | NA | TGCGCCAGCAGCTTGGAGAGGAACACTGAAGCTTTCTTT | CASSLERNTEAFF
NA | TRBJ1-2 | TRBV28 | NA | TGTGCCAGCAGTTCCAACCCTGGACAGCACCCCTTAGGTGGCTACACCTTC | CASSSNPGQHPLGGYTF
NA | TRBJ2-7 | TRBV6-5 | TRBD1 | TGTGCCAGCAGTTACTCGTACCCCGGGACAGGGCTCGAGCAGTACTTC | CASSYSYPGTGLEQYF
NA | TRBJ2-5 | TRBV9 | TRBD2 | TGTGCCAGCAGCGTAGGACTAGCGGGAGACCAAGAGACCCAGTACTTC | CASSVGLAGDQETQYF
NA | TRBJ1-1 | TRBV11-2 | NA | TGTGCCAGCAGCTTAGATCGGGAGTACCATTTCTTT | CASSLDREYHFF
NA | TRBJ2-5 | TRBV28 | NA | TGTGCCAGCAGTTCGATGAGTAAGACCCAGTACTTC | CASSSMSKTQYF
few | TRBJ1-4 | TRBV2 | NA | TGTGCCAGCAACGGGGGAGGTGAAAAACTGTTTTTT | CASNGGGEKLFF
NA | TRBJ1-1 | TRBV10-3 | NA | TGTGCCATCAGTCAACAGGGCCTGGGCACTGAAGCTTTCTTT | CAISQQGLGTEAFF
NA | TRBJ2-7 | TRBV7-2 | TRBD1 | TGTGCCAGCAGCTTGGGACAGGGGAGCTCCTACGAGCAGTACTTC | CASSLGQGSSYEQYF
NA | TRBJ2-5 | TRBV28 | TRBD2 | TGTGCCAGCAGTTCCCGACTAGCGGGAGGATACAGAGAGACCCAGTACTTC | CASSSRLAGGYRETQYF
NA | TRBJ2-7 | TRBV5-6 | TRBD2 | TGTGCCAGCAGCCGTACTAGCGGGAGGACCTACGAGCAGTACTTC | CASSRTSGRTYEQYF
NA | TRBJ2-3 | TRBV19 | NA | TGTGCCAGTAGGGAGGGCGGCTCCACAGATACGCAGTATTTT | CASREGGSTDTQYF
NA | TRBJ1-2 | TRBV28 | NA | TGTGCCAGCAGTGCAGGGAACTATGGCTACACCTTC | CASSAGNYGYTF
NA | TRBJ1-5 | TRBV19 | NA | TGTGCCACCTGCGAAGTGGGCCTCCGTCAGCCCCAGCATTTT | CATCEVGLRQPQHF
NA | TRBJ2-5 | TRBV9 | NA | TGTGCCAGCAGCGTAGAGGCTAGCGATTCTTTAGGACAAGAGACCCAGTACTTC | CASSVEASDSLGQETQYF
NA | TRBJ2-7 | TRBV6-5 | NA | TGTGCCAGCAAGCTTCTACGGGACACACCGCTGGAGCAGTACTTC | CASKLLRDTPLEQYF
NA | TRBJ2-3 | TRBV7-9 | NA | TGTGCCAGCAGCGACGACAGAAAGAGTACAGATACGCAGTATTTT | CASSDDRKSTDTQYF
NA | TRBJ2-1 | TRBV27 | TRBD2 | TGTGCCAGCAGCCCGGGACTAGCGGGACGCAATGAGCAGTTCTTC | CASSPGLAGRNEQFF
NA | TRBJ1-4 | TRBV6-1 | NA | TGTGCCAGCAATCGGGGTAATGAAAAACTGTTTTTT | CASNRGNEKLFF
NA | TRBJ2-5 | TRBV5-1 | TRBD2 | TGCGCCAGCAGCCTCACCGGTCGGGGGGAAGAGACCCAGTACTTC | CASSLTGRGEETQYF
NA | TRBJ1-4 | TRBV27 | NA | TGTGCCAGCAGTCAAACTCAGGGGACGTATGAAAAACTGTTTTTT | CASSQTQGTYEKLFF
NA | TRBJ2-2 | TRBV10-3 | NA | TGTGCCATCAGTGAGTCATCAGGGGCGAACACCGGGGAGCTGTTTTTT | CAISESSGANTGELFF
NA | TRBJ1-5 | TRBV2 | TRBD1 | TGTGCCACGGGACAGGGGGGCAATCAGCCCCAGCATTTT | CATGQGGNQPQHF
NA | TRBJ2-1 | TRBV4-3 | NA | TGCGCCAGCAGCCGACTACCTCAGGCGGTGCACTCCTACAATGAGCAGTTCTTC | CASSRLPQAVHSYNEQFF
NA | TRBJ1-3 | TRBV27 | TRBD1 | TGTGCCAGCAGTTTAAACGGACAGGGTTACTCTGGAAACACCATATATTTT | CASSLNGQGYSGNTIYF
once | TRBJ1-4 | TRBV5-8 | NA | TGTGCCAGCAGCTTGTTCAGGGGTGAAAAACTGTTTTTT | CASSLFRGEKLFF
NA | TRBJ2-3 | TRBV5-1 | TRBD2 | TGCGCCAGCCAGAGTAGCGGGAGGTCTACAGATACGCAGTATTTT | CASQSSGRSTDTQYF